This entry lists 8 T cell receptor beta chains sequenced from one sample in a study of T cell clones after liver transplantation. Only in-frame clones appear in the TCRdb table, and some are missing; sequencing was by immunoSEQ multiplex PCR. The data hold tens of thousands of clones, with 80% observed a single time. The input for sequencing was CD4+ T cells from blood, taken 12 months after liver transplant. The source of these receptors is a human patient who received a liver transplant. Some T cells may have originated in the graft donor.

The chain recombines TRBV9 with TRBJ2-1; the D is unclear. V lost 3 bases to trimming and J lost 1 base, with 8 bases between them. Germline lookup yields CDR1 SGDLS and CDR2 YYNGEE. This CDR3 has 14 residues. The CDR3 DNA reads TGTGCCAGCAGCGAGAGCCAGTCCTACAATGAGCAGTTCTTC. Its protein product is CASSESQSYNEQFF.

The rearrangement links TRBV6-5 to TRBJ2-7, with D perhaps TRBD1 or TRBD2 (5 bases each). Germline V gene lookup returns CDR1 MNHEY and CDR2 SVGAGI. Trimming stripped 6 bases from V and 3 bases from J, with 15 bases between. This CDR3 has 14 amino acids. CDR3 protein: CASRPGPILYEQYF. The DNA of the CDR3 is TGTGCCAGCAGGCCGGGACCGATCCTCTACGAGCAGTACTTC.

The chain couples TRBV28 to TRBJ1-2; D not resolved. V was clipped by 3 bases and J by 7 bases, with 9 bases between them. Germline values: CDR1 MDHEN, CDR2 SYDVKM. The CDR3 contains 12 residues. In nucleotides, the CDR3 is TGTGCCAGCAGTTTGCAGCCAATTGGCTACACCTTC. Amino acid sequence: CASSLQPIGYTF.

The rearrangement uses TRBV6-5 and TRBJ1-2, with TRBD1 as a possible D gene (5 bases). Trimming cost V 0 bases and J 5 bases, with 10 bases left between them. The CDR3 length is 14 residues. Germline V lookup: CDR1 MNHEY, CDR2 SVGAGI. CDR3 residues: CASSYSTGFYGYTF. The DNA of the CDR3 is TGTGCCAGCAGTTACTCTACAGGATTTTATGGCTACACCTTC.

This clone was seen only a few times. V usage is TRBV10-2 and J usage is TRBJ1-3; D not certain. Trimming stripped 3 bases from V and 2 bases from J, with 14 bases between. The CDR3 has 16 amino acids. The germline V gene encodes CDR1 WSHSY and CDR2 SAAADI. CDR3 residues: CASSEWRGAPGNTIYF. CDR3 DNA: TGCGCCAGCAGTGAATGGAGAGGAGCTCCTGGAAACACCATATATTTT.

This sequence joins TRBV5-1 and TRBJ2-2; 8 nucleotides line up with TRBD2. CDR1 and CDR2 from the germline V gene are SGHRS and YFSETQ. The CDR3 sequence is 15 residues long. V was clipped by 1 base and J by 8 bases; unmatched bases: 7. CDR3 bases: TGCGCCAGCAGCTTGCCCTCAATAGCGGGAGGGGAGCTGTTTTTT. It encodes CASSLPSIAGGELFF.

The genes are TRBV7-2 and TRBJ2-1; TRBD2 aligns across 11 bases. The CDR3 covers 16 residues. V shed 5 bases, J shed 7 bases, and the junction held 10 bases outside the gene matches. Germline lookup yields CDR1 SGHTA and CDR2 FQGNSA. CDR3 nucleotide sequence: TGTGCCAGCAGCCCATCTAGCGGGAGGACACCTAATGAGCAGTTCTTC. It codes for CASSPSSGRTPNEQFF.

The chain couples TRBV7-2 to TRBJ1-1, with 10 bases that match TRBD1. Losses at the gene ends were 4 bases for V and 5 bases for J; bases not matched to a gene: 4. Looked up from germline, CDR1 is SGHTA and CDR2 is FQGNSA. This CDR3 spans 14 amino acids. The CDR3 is CASSSTGGRTEAFF. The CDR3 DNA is TGTGCCAGCAGCTCGACAGGGGGCCGGACTGAAGCTTTCTTT. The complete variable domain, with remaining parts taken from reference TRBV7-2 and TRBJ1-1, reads GAGVSQSPSNKVTEKGKDVELRCDPISGHTALYWYRQSLGQGLEFLIYFQGNSAPDKSGLPSDRFSAERTGGSVSTLTIQRTQQEDSAVYLCASSSTGGRTEAFFGQGTRLTVV.